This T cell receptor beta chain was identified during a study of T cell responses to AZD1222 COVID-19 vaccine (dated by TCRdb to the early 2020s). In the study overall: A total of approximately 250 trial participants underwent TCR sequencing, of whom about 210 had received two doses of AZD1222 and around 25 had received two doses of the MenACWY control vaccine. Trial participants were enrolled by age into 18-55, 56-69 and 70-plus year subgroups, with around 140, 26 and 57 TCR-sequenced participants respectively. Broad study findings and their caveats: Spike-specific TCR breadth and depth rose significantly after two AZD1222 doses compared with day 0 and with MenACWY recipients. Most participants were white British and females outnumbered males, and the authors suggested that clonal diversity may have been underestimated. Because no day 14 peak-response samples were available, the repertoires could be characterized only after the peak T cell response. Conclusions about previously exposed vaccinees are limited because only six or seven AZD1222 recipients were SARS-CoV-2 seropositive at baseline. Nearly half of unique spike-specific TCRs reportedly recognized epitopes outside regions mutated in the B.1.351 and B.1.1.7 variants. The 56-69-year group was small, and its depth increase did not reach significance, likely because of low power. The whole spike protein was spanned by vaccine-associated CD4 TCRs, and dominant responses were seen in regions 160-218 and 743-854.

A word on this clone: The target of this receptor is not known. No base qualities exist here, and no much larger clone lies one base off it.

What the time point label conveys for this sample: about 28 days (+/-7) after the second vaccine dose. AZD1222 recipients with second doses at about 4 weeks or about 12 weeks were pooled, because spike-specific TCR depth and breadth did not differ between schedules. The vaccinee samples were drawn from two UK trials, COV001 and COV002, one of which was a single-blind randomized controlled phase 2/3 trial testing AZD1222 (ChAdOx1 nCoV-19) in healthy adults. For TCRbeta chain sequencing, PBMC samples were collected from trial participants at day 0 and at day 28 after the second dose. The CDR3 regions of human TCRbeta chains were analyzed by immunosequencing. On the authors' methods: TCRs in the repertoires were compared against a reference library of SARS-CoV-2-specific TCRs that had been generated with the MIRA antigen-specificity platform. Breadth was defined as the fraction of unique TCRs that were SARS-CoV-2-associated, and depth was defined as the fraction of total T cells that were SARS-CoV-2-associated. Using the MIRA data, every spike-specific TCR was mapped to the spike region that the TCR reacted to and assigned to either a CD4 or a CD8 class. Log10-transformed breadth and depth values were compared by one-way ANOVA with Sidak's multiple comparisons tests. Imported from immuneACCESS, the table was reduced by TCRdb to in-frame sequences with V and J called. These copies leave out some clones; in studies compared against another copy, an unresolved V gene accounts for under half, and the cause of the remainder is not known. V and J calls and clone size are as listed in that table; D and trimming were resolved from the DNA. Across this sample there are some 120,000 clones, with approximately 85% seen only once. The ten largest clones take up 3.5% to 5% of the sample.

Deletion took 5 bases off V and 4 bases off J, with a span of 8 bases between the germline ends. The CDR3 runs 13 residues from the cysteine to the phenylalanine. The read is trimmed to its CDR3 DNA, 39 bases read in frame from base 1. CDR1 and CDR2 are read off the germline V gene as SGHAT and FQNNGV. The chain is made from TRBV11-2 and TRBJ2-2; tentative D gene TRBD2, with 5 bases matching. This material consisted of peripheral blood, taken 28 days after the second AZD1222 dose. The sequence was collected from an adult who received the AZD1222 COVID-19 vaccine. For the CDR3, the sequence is CASSGRGTGELFF. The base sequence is TGTGCCAGCAGCGGACGGGGCACCGGGGAGCTGTTTTTT.